The rows below give T cell receptor beta chains drawn from one sample of a study of blood T cell repertoires in COVID-19. Assay used: immunoSEQ multiplex PCR; TCRdb lists only in-frame clones, some missing. This table holds about 160,000 clones, approximately 79% found once. Sequencing used peripheral blood. All receptors derive from a middle-aged woman with COVID-19, enrolled during active disease. CDR3s include the opening cysteine and the closing phenylalanine or tryptophan. A D gene is named only where the DNA matches it firmly. Clone size is given for some rows only: seen once, a few or many times, or a class if the clone is expanded.

d_call	v_call	clone_size	j_call	cdr3_aa	cdr3_nt
.	TRBV5-4	.	TRBJ2-2	CASSLLSGQNTGELFF	TGTGCCAGCAGCTTGCTATCGGGACAAAACACCGGGGAGCTGTTTTTT
TRBD2	TRBV19	.	TRBJ2-3	CASRWTSGRTDTQYF	TGTGCCAGTCGCTGGACTAGCGGACGCACAGATACGCAGTATTTT
.	TRBV25-1	.	TRBJ1-2	CASSGNTRAHGYTF	TGTGCCAGCAGTGGAAATACCAGGGCCCATGGCTACACCTTC
.	TRBV27	.	TRBJ2-2	CASTMTENTGELFF	TGTGCCAGCACTATGACAGAAAACACCGGGGAGCTGTTTTTT
.	TRBV19	.	TRBJ1-1	CASSLWTANTEAFF	TGTGCCAGTAGTCTCTGGACAGCGAACACTGAAGCTTTCTTT
TRBD1	TRBV11-2	.	TRBJ1-4	CASSFRTGSEKLFF	TGTGCCAGCAGCTTTCGGACAGGGTCTGAAAAACTGTTTTTT
.	TRBV12-3/TRBV12-4	.	TRBJ1-2	CASSLMEDYGYTF	TGTGCCAGCAGTTTGATGGAGGACTATGGCTACACCTTC
TRBD1	TRBV5-5	.	TRBJ1-4	CASSRPGQGLEKLFF	TGTGCCAGCAGCCGACCGGGACAGGGACTTGAAAAACTGTTTTTT
.	TRBV9	few	TRBJ2-1	CASSDRDTSYNEQFF	TGTGCCAGCAGCGACCGGGACACCTCCTACAATGAGCAGTTCTTC
TRBD1	TRBV18	.	TRBJ1-5	CASSPYGTGVTDQPQHF	TGTGCCAGCTCACCATACGGGACAGGGGTAACGGATCAGCCCCAGCATTTT
.	TRBV7-8	.	TRBJ1-4	CASSQYTGLGEKLFF	TGTGCCAGCAGCCAATATACAGGGCTTGGAGAAAAACTGTTTTTT
.	TRBV15	.	TRBJ2-5	CATSRTGFGETQYF	TGTGCCACCAGCAGAACAGGTTTCGGAGAGACCCAGTACTTC
.	TRBV27	.	TRBJ2-3	CASSLWPGATDTQYF	TGTGCCAGCAGTTTATGGCCAGGGGCCACAGATACGCAGTATTTT
TRBD2	TRBV7-3	.	TRBJ2-1	CASSEGTSGRSPTSNEQFF	TGTGCCAGCAGCGAAGGGACTAGCGGGAGAAGCCCGACAAGCAATGAGCAGTTCTTC
.	TRBV6-1	many	TRBJ1-6	CASSEGLGAYSPLHF	TGTGCCAGCAGTGAAGGTCTGGGGGCGTATTCACCCCTCCACTTT
TRBD2	TRBV4-2	.	TRBJ2-1	CASSQSLAGYNEQFF	TGTGCCAGCAGCCAATCCCTAGCGGGATACAATGAGCAGTTCTTC
TRBD2	TRBV9	.	TRBJ2-3	CASSTGTIGTDTQYF	TGTGCCAGCAGTACCGGGACTATTGGTACAGATACGCAGTATTTT
.	TRBV14	.	TRBJ1-2	CASSQERQPSYGYTF	TGTGCCAGCAGCCAAGAGCGGCAGCCTTCCTATGGCTACACCTTC
.	TRBV19	few	TRBJ2-2	CASIGRANTGELFF	TGTGCCAGTATCGGCAGGGCGAACACCGGGGAGCTGTTTTTT
.	TRBV6-1	few	TRBJ1-6	CASSARVWRVNSPLHF	TGTGCCAGCAGTGCGAGGGTATGGCGGGTTAATTCACCCCTCCACTTT
TRBD2	TRBV5-1	few	TRBJ2-7	CATRLLAGKHNEQYF	TGCGCCACGCGACTACTAGCGGGAAAACATAACGAGCAGTACTTC
.	TRBV18	.	TRBJ2-1	CASSQGLTANEQFF	TGTGCCAGCTCACAAGGGCTGACAGCGAATGAGCAGTTCTTC
TRBD1	TRBV7-7	.	TRBJ2-1	CASSPRTGDEQFF	TGTGCTAGCAGCCCGCGGACAGGGGATGAGCAGTTCTTC
TRBD2	TRBV27	.	TRBJ2-3	CASRWLAGTDTQYF	TGTGCCAGCAGGTGGCTAGCGGGCACAGATACGCAGTATTTT
.	TRBV20-1	.	TRBJ1-1	CSATLNEAFF	TGCAGTGCTACCTTAAATGAAGCTTTCTTT